These T cell receptor beta chains were read from a single sample in a study of CD8 T cells in Susac syndrome. MiXCR was run by TCRdb on the immunoSEQ multiplex PCR reads, yielding one entry per CDR3 protein. The top ten hold approximately 0.12% of the sample, which has about 430,000 distinct CDR3 sequences, approximately 85% seen once. Sequenced input: CD8+ T cells from PBMCs. All receptors come from a human donor with multiple sclerosis. Both conserved end residues are part of each CDR3. The D gene is left open where the match is weak. Clone size, where shown, is once, few, many, or a class for clones that have expanded.

V gene	clone size	D gene	J gene	CDR3 protein	CDR3 DNA
TRBV3-1	NA	NA	TRBJ2-2	CASSPDGATGELFF	TGTGCCAGCAGCCCTGACGGTGCCACCGGGGAGCTGTTTTTT
TRBV18	few	NA	TRBJ2-1	CASSPPEGGKEQFF	TGTGCCAGCTCACCACCGGAGGGGGGGAAGGAGCAGTTCTTC
TRBV19	NA	TRBD1	TRBJ1-1	CASSRRRTGLNTEAFF	TGTGCCAGTAGCCGCCGTCGGACAGGTTTGAACACTGAAGCTTTCTTT
TRBV10-1	NA	NA	TRBJ2-1	CASSESSGPNNEQFF	TGCGCCAGCAGTGAGTCCAGCGGACCGAACAATGAGCAGTTCTTC
TRBV2	NA	NA	TRBJ1-1	CASHLEGNAEAFF	TGTGCCAGCCACCTGGAGGGCAACGCTGAAGCTTTCTTT
TRBV6-1	NA	TRBD1	TRBJ1-1	CASSGGTADLMNTEAFF	TGTGCCAGCAGTGGTGGGACAGCTGATTTGATGAACACTGAAGCTTTCTTT
TRBV10-1	NA	TRBD2	TRBJ2-1	CASSESGPGGFYEQFF	TGCGCCAGCAGTGAGTCGGGTCCGGGAGGATTCTATGAGCAGTTCTTC
TRBV10-3	NA	NA	TRBJ1-1	CAISAGQTMNTEAFF	TGTGCCATCAGTGCAGGACAGACAATGAACACTGAAGCTTTCTTT
TRBV9	once	NA	TRBJ2-7	CASSVGVTADSSHEQYF	TGTGCCAGCAGCGTAGGCGTAACGGCGGACAGTTCTCACGAGCAGTACTTC
TRBV6-4	NA	NA	TRBJ1-1	CASSDRDSDTEAFF	TGTGCCAGCAGTGACCGGGATTCCGACACTGAAGCTTTCTTT
TRBV27	NA	NA	TRBJ1-6	CASSFGGGSPLHF	TGTGCCAGCAGCTTTGGCGGAGGTTCACCCCTCCACTTT
TRBV11-1	few	NA	TRBJ1-1	CASSLTDNTEAFF	TGTGCCAGCAGCTTAACGGACAACACTGAAGCTTTCTTT
TRBV4-1	NA	NA	TRBJ2-7	CASSQERRDEQYF	TGCGCCAGCAGCCAAGAGCGAAGAGACGAGCAGTACTTC
TRBV4-1	NA	NA	TRBJ1-4	CASSPVGGYNEKLFF	TGCGCCAGCAGCCCGGTGGGGGGGTATAATGAAAAACTGTTTTTT
TRBV27	NA	NA	TRBJ2-7	CASSYRVFHEQYF	TGTGCCAGCAGTTACAGGGTTTTTCACGAGCAGTACTTC
TRBV20-1	NA	NA	TRBJ2-5	CSARDPSLVHAETQYF	TGCAGTGCTAGAGACCCCTCTTTGGTACACGCAGAGACCCAGTACTTC